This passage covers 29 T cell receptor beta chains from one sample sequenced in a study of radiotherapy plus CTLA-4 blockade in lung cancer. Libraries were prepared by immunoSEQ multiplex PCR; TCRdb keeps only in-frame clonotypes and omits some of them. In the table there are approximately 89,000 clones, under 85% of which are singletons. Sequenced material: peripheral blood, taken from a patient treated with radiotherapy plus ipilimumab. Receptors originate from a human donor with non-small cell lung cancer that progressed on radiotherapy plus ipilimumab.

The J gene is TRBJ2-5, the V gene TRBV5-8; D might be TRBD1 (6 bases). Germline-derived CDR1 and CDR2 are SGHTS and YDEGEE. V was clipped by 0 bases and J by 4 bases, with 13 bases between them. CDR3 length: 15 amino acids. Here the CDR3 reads CASSLEWGHGETQYF. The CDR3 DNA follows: TGTGCCAGCAGCTTGGAGTGGGGGCATGGAGAGACCCAGTACTTC.

The CDR3 nucleotides read TGTGCCAGCAGCCAAGAGGGACAGCTCTATGGCTACACCTTC. Protein sequence: CASSQEGQLYGYTF. The J gene is TRBJ1-2, the V gene TRBV14; 7 bases agree with TRBD1. Trimming cost V 0 bases and J 4 bases; bases outside gene matches: 2. The CDR3 contains 14 residues. Germline CDR1 and CDR2: SGHDN and FVKESK.

The CDR3 DNA reads as TGTGCCAGCAGCACTACAACAGGGGTAAACACTGAAGCTTTCTTT. As protein: CASSTTTGVNTEAFF. J is TRBJ1-1 and V is TRBV11-3, with 7 bases fitting TRBD1. Germline CDR1 SGHNT, CDR2 YENEEA. After removal of 5 bases from V and 2 bases from J, the junction contained 8 bases not matched to a gene. The CDR3 has 15 residues.

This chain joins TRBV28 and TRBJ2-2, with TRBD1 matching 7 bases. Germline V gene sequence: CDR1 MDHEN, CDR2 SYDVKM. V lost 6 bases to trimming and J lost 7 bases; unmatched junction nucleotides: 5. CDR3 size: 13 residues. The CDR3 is CASRETGYGELFF. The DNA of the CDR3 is TGTGCCAGCAGAGAGACAGGGTACGGGGAGCTGTTTTTT.

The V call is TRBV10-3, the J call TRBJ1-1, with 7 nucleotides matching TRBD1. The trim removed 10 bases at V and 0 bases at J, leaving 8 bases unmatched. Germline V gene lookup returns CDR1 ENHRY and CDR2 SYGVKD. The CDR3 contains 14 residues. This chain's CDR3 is CATRDRLMNTEAFF. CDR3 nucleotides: TGTGCCACGCGGGACAGACTAATGAACACTGAAGCTTTCTTT.

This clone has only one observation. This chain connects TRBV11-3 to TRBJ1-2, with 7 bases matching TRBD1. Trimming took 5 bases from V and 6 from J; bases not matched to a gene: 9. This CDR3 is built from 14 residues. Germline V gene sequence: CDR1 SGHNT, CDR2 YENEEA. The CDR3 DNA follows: TGTGCCAGCAGCAGCGACCAGGGGGTCGATGGCTACACCTTC. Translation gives CASSSDQGVDGYTF.

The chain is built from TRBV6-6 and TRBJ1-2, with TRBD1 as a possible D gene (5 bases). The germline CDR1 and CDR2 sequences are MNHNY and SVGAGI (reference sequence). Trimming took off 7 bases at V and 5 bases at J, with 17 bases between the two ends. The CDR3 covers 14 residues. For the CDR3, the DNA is TGTGCCAGCACCTTACGGGGCTTTGCGTATGGCTACACCTTC. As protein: CASTLRGFAYGYTF.

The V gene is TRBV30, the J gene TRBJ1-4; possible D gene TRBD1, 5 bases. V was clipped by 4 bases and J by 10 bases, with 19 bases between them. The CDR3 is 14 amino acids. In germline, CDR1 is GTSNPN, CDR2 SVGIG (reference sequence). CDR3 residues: CAWNQGPVRLKLFF. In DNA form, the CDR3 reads TGTGCCTGGAATCAGGGCCCGGTGAGGTTAAAACTGTTTTTT.

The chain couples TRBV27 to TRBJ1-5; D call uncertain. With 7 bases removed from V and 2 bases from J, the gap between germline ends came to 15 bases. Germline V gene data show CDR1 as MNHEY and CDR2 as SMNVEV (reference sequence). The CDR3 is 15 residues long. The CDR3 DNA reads TGTGCCAGCACCTTGATCCATGGGGGCAATCAGCCCCAGCATTTT. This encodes CASTLIHGGNQPQHF.

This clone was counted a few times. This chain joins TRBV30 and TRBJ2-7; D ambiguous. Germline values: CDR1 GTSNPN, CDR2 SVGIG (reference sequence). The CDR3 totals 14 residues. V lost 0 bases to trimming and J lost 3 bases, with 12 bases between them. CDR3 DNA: TGTGCCTGGAGTGTGGGCAAGGAGAACTACGAGCAGTACTTC. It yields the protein CAWSVGKENYEQYF.

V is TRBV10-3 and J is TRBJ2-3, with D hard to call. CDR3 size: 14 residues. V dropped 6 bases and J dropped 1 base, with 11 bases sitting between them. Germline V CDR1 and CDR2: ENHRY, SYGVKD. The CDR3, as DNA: TGTGCCATCAGATTGACTCTAGGCACAGATACGCAGTATTTT. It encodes CAIRLTLGTDTQYF.

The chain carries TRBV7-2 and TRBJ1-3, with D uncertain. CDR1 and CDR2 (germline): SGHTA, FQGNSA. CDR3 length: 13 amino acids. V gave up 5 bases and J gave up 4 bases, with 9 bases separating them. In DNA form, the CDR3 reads TGTGCCAGCAGCACCCCGGTGGGAAACACCATATATTTT. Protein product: CASSTPVGNTIYF.

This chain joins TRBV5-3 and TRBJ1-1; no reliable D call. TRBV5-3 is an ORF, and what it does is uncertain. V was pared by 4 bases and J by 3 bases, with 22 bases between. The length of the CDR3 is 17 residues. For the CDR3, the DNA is TGTGCCAGAAGCCTGTGGAGGGTCTGCCGTCGGCACACTGAAGCTTTCTTT. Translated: CARSLWRVCRRHTEAFF.

The CDR3 nucleotides read TGTGCCATCAGTGAGGCAGGGGAGCAGTTCTTC. This sequence encodes CAISEAGEQFF. This sequence joins TRBV10-3 and TRBJ2-1, with D tentatively TRBD1 (5 bases). CDR1 ENHRY and CDR2 SYGVKD come from the germline V gene. The V and J ends lost 2 bases and 10 bases respectively, with 6 bases between them. This CDR3 has 11 amino acids.

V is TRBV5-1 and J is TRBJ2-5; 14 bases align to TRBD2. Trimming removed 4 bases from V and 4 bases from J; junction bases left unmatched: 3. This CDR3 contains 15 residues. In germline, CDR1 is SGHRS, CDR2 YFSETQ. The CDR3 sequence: CASSRGTSGGETQYF. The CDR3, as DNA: TGCGCCAGCAGCCGAGGGACTAGCGGGGGAGAGACCCAGTACTTC.

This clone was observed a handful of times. DNA for the CDR3: TGTGCCAGCAGCTTACCAACAGGGGGCGTTGGGTACGAGCAGTACTTC. It translates to CASSLPTGGVGYEQYF. The rearrangement uses TRBV7-9 and TRBJ2-7; 9 positions agree with TRBD1. Germline loops: CDR1 SEHNR, CDR2 FQNEAQ (reference sequence). With 2 bases clipped from V and 4 bases from J, the junction kept 9 bases outside the gene matches. The CDR3 is 16 amino acids. Full variable domain (outside the CDR3, taken from reference TRBV7-9 and TRBJ2-7): DTGVSQNPRHKITKRGQNVTFRCDPISEHNRLYWYRQTLGQGPEFLTYFQNEAQLEKSRLLSDRFSAERPKGSFSTLEIQRTEQGDSAMYLCASSLPTGGVGYEQYFGPGTRLTVT.

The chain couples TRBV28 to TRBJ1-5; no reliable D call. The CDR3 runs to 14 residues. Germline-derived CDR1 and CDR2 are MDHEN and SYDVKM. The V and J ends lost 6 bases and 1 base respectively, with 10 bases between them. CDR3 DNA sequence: TGTGCCAGCAGAGGCCAGCTAAGCAATCAGCCCCAGCATTTT. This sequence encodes CASRGQLSNQPQHF.

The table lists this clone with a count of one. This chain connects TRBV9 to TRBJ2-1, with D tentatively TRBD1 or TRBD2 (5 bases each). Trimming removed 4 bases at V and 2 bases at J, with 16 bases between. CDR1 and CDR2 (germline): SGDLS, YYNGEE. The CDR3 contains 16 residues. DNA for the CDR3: TGTGCCAGCAGCAGCGGACAAGGCCCTGCCTACAATGAGCAGTTCTTC. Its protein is CASSSGQGPAYNEQFF. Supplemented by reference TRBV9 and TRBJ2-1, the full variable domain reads DSGVTQTPKHLITATGQRVTLRCSPRSGDLSVYWYQQSLDQGLQFLIQYYNGEERAKGNILERFSAQQFPDLHSELNLSSLELGDSALYFCASSSGQGPAYNEQFFGPGTRLTVL.

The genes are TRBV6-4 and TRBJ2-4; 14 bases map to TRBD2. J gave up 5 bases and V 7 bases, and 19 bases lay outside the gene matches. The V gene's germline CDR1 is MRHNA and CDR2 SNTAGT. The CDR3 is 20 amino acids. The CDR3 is CASTLLRTSGRRVTENIQYF. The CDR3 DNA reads TGTGCCAGCACCTTGTTACGGACTAGCGGGAGGAGGGTAACCGAAAACATTCAGTACTTC.

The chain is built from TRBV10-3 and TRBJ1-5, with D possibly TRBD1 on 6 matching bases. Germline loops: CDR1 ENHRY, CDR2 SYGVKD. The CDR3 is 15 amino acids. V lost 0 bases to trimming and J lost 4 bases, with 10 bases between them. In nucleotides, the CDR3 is TGTGCCATCAGTGAGTCCGGACAGCCGAATCAGCCCCAGCATTTT. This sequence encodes CAISESGQPNQPQHF.

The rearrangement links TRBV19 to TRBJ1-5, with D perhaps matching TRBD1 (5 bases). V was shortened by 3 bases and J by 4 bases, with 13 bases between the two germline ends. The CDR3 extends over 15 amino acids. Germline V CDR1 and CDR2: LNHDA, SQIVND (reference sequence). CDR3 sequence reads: CASSMRQGRNQPQHF. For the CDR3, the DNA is TGTGCCAGTAGTATGAGGCAGGGTCGAAATCAGCCCCAGCATTTT.

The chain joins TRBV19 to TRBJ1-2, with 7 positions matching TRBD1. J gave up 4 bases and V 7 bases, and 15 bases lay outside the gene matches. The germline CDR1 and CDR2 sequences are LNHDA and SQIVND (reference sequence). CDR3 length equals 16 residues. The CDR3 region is CASNRDRGPGGYGYTF. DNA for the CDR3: TGTGCCAGTAACAGGGACAGAGGCCCCGGGGGCTATGGCTACACCTTC.

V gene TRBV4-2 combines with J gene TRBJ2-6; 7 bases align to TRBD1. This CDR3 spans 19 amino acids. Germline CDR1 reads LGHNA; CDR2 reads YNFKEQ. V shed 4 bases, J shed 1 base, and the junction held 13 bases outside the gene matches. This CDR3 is CASSRDPNRGSSGANVLTF. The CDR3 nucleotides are TGTGCCAGCAGCCGGGACCCGAACAGGGGAAGTTCTGGGGCCAACGTCCTGACTTTC.

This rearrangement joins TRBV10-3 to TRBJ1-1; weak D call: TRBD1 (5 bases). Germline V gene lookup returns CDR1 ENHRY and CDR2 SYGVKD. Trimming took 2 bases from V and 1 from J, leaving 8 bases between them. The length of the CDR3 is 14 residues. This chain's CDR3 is CAISEPGPNTEAFF. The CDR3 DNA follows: TGTGCCATCAGTGAGCCGGGGCCGAACACTGAAGCTTTCTTT.

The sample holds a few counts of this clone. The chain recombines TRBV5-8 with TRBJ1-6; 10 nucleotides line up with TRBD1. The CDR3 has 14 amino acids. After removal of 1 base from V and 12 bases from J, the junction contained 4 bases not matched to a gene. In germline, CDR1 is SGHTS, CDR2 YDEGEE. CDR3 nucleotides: TGTGCCAGCAGCTTGCGGGGGACAGGGGTACCCCTCCACTTT. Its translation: CASSLRGTGVPLHF.

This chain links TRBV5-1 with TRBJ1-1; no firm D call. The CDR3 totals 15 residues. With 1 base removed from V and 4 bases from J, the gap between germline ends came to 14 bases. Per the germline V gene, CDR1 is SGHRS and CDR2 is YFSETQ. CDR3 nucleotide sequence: TGCGCCAGCAGCTTGACACGGGGAGAGGGCACTGAAGCTTTCTTT. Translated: CASSLTRGEGTEAFF.

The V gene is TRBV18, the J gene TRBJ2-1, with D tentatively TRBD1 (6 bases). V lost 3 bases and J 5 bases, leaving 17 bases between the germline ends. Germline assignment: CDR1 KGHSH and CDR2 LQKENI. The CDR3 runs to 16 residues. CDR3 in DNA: TGTGCCAGCTCACCGCTGGGGGCCAGAGGTAACAATGAGCAGTTCTTC. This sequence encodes CASSPLGARGNNEQFF.

CDR3 region: CASSFRDDLGRLIYGYTF. For the CDR3, the DNA is TGCGCCAGCAGCTTCCGGGACGACCTGGGGCGGCTTATCTATGGCTACACCTTC. The chain links TRBV5-1 to TRBJ1-2; TRBD1 is a possible D gene (5 bases). The V and J ends lost 2 bases and 4 bases respectively, with 24 bases between them. Germline CDR1 reads SGHRS; CDR2 reads YFSETQ. The CDR3 length is 18 residues.

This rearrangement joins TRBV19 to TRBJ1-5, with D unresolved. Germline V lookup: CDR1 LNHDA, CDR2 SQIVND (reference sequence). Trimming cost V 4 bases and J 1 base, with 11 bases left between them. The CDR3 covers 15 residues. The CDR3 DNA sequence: TGTGCCAGTAGTACCCGTAGGCAGAGCAATCAGCCCCAGCATTTT. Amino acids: CASSTRRQSNQPQHF.